The clone carrying this T cell receptor (beta chain) was recorded many times. The entry originates in a study of T cells in Graves' hyperthyroidism and ophthalmopathy. RNA transcripts were the template for amplifying TCR beta CDR3 regions. HTBI primers were employed in a first-round RT-PCR of the TCR CDR3. MiXCR was run by TCRdb on the multiplex PCR reads, yielding one entry per CDR3 protein. Here the sample spans 300,000 to 450,000 distinct CDR3 sequences, about 14% being singletons. Germline-derived CDR1 and CDR2 are SNHLY and FYNNEI. After removal of 8 bases from V and 0 bases from J, the junction contained 0 bases not matched to a gene. The CDR3 loop spans 13 amino acids.

Sequences were obtained from blood. The receptor was derived from a woman aged 25 to 39 with Graves' ophthalmopathy. The J gene is TRBJ2-1, the V gene TRBV2; TRBD2 agrees at 8 bases. CDR3: CASRGGSYNEQFF. CDR3 nucleotides: TGTGCCAGCCGGGGGGGCTCCTACAATGAGCAGTTCTTC.